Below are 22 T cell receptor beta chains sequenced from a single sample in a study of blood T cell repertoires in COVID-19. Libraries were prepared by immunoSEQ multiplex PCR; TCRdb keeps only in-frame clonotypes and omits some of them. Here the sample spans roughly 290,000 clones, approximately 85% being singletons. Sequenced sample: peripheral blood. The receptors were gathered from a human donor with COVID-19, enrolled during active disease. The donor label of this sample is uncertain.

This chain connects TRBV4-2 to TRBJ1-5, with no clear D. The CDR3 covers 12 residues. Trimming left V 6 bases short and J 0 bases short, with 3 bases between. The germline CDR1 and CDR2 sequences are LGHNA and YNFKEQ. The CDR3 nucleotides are TGTGCCAGCAGTCATAGCAATCAGCCCCAGCATTTT. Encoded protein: CASSHSNQPQHF.

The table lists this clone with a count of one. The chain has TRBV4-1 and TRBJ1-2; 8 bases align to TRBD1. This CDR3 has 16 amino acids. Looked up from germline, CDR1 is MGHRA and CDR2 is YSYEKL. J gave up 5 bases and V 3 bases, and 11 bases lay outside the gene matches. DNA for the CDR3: TGCGCCAGCAGCCAGGTTACAGGGGGTACTATATATGGCTACACCTTC. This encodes CASSQVTGGTIYGYTF.

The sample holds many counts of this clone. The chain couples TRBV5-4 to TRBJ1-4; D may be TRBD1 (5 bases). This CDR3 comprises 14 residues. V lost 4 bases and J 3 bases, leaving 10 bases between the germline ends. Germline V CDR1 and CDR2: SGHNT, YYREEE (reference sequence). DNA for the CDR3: TGTGCCAGCAGCCCTACCAGGGCTAATGAAAAACTGTTTTTT. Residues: CASSPTRANEKLFF.

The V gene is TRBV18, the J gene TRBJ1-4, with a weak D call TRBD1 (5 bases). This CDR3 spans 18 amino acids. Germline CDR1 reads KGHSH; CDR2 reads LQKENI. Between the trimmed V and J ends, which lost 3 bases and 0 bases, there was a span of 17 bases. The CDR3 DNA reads TGTGCCAGCTCACCTGAGGTGTCCACAGGTACAACTAATGAAAAACTGTTTTTT. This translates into CASSPEVSTGTTNEKLFF.

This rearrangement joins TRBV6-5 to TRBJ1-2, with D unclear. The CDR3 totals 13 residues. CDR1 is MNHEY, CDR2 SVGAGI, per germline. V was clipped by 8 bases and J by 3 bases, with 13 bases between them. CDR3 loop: CASFSGRDYGYTF. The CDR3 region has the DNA TGTGCCAGCTTTTCCGGGAGAGACTATGGCTACACCTTC.

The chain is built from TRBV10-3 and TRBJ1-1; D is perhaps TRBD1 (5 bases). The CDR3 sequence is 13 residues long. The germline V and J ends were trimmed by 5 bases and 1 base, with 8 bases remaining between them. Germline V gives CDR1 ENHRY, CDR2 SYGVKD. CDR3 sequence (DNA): TGTGCCATCAGTCGTACAGGGAACACTGAAGCTTTCTTT. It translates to CAISRTGNTEAFF.

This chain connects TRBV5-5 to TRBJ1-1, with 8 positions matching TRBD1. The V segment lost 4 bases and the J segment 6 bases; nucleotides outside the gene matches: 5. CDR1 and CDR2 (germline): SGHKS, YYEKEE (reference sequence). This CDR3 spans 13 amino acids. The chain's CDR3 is CASSPTGVSEAFF. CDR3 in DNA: TGTGCCAGCAGCCCGACAGGGGTCTCTGAAGCTTTCTTT.

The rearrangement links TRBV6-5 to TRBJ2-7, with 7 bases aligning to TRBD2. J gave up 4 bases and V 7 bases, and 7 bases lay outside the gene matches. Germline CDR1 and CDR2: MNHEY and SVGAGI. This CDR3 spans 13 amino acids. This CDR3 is CASTWGGMYEQYF. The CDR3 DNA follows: TGTGCCAGCACCTGGGGGGGGATGTACGAGCAGTACTTC.

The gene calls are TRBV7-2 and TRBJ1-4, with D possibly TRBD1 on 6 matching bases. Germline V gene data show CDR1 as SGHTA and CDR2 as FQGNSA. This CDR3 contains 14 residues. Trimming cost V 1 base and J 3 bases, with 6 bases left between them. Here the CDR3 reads CASSLGTANEKLFF. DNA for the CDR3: TGTGCCAGCAGCTTAGGGACAGCTAATGAAAAACTGTTTTTT.

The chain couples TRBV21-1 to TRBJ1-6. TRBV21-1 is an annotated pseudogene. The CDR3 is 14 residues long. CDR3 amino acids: CASSKFERVGPLHF. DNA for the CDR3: TGTGCCAGCAGCAAATTCGAGAGGGTGGGACCCCTCCACTTT.

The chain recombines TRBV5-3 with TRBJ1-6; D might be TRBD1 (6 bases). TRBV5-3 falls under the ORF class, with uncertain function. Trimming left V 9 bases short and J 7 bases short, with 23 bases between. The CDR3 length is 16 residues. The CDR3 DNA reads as TGTGCCAAGTTCGAGGAAATCCGGGACAAGAATTCACCCCTCCACTTT. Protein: CAKFEEIRDKNSPLHF.

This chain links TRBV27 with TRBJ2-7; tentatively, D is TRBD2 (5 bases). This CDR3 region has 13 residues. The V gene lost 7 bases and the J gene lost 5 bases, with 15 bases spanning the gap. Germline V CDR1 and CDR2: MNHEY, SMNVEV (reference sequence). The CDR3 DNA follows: TGTGCCAGCAATGGCGGGCGGAGAAACGAGCAGTACTTC. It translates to CASNGGRRNEQYF.

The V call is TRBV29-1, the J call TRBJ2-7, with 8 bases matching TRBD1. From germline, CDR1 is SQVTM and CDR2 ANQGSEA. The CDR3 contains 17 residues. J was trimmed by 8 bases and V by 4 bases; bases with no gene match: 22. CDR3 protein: CSVGGTGPPVDPQKQYF. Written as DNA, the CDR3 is TGCAGCGTTGGCGGGACAGGACCCCCAGTGGACCCTCAGAAGCAGTACTTC.

The CDR3 DNA follows: TGTGCCAGCAGTTTATCGGGGGGGCCTGAAGCTTTCTTT. Protein: CASSLSGGPEAFF. V usage is TRBV28 and J usage is TRBJ1-1; possibly TRBD1 for D (6 bases). Germline CDR1 is MDHEN and CDR2 is SYDVKM. Deletions cut 1 base from V and 6 bases from J, with 9 bases between. The CDR3 runs to 13 residues.

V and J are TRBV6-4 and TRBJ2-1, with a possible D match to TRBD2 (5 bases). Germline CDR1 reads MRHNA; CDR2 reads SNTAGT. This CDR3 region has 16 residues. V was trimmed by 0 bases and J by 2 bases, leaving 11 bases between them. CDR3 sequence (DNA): TGTGCCAGCAGTGACTCGAGAAGCGGACCCTACAATGAGCAGTTCTTC. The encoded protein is CASSDSRSGPYNEQFF.

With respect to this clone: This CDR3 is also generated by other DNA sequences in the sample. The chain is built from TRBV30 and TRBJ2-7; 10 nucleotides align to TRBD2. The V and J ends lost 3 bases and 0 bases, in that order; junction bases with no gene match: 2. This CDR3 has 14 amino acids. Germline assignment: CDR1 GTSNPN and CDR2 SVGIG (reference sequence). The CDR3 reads CAWRSGRASYEQYF. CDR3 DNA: TGTGCCTGGAGGAGCGGGAGGGCCTCCTACGAGCAGTACTTC.

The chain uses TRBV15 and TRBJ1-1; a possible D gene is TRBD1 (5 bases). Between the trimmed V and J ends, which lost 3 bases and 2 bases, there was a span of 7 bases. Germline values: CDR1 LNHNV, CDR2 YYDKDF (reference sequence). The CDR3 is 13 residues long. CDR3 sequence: CATSRGGNTEAFF. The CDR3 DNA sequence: TGTGCCACCAGCAGGGGGGGAAACACTGAAGCTTTCTTT.

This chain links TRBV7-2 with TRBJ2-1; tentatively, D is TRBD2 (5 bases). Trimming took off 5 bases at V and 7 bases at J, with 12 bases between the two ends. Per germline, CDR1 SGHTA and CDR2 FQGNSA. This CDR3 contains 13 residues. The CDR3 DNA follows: TGTGCCAGCAGCCCACGGACTTCAAATGAGCAGTTCTTC. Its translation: CASSPRTSNEQFF.

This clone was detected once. DNA of the CDR3: TGTGCCAGCAGTTTCACTAGCGGGAGGACTTACAATGAGCAGTTCTTC. It encodes CASSFTSGRTYNEQFF. The V gene is TRBV28, the J gene TRBJ2-1, with TRBD2 identical over 12 bases. This CDR3 is built from 16 residues. Unmatched junction bases numbered 4, after V lost 3 bases and J lost 4 bases. The germline V gene has CDR1 MDHEN and CDR2 SYDVKM.

CDR3 bases: TGTGCTAGTGGTTTGGTACGGTCGGGAGCAGGGGGCGCGGAGACCCAGTACTTC. This codes for CASGLVRSGAGGAETQYF. The chain links TRBV12-5 to TRBJ2-5; 8 positions agree with TRBD1. Germline CDR1 LGHNT, CDR2 FRNRAP. With V trimmed by 0 bases and J by 5 bases, 14 bases remained unmatched. The CDR3 totals 18 residues.

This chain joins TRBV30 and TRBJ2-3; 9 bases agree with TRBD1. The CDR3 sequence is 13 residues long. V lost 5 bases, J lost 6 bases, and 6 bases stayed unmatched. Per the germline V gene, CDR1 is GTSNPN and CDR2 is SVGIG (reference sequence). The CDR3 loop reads CAWSGQGIDTQYF. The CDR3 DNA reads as TGTGCCTGGTCGGGACAGGGTATCGATACGCAGTATTTT.

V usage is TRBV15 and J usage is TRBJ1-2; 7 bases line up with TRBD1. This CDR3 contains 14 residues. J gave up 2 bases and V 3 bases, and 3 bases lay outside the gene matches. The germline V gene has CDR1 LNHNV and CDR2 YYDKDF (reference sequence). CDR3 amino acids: CATSRTGYNYGYTF. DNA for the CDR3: TGTGCCACCAGCAGGACAGGGTACAACTATGGCTACACCTTC.